This T cell receptor beta chain stems from a study of identical twins. General study points: The degree of excess twin sharing was weaker in beta out-of-frame sequences.

The CDR3 totals 14 residues. V shed 5 bases and J shed 6 bases, with 13 bases lying between them. The germline CDR1 and CDR2 sequences are SGHTA and FQGNSA. From the 5' RACE reads, TCRdb called clonotypes with MiXCR, one entry per CDR3 protein. The table lists about 450,000 distinct CDR3 sequences, roughly 18% of them singletons, with more than 10% in the top ten. This clonotype was recorded a few times. What it binds is unknown. The sequence derives from a man aged 50 to 59 in good health. Sequencing was performed on naive T cells sorted from blood. The J gene is TRBJ2-2, the V gene TRBV7-2, with D possibly TRBD1 on 6 matching bases. CDR3 in amino acids: CASSPRTGPGELFF. The DNA of the CDR3 is TGTGCCAGCAGCCCCCGAACAGGGCCCGGGGAGCTGTTTTTT.